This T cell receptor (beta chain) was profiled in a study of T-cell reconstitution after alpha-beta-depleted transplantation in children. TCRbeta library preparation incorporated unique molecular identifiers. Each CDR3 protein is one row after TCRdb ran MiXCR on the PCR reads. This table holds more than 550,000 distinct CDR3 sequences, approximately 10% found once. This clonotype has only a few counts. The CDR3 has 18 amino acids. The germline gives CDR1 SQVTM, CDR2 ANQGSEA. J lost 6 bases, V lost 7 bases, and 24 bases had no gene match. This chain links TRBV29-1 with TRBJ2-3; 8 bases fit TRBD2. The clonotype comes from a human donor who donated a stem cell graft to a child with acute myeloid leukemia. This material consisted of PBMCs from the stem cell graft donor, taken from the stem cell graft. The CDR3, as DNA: TGCAGCGGTGCCTTACGGACTAGCTTGGTTACAGGCTCGGATACGCAGTATTTT. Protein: CSGALRTSLVTGSDTQYF.